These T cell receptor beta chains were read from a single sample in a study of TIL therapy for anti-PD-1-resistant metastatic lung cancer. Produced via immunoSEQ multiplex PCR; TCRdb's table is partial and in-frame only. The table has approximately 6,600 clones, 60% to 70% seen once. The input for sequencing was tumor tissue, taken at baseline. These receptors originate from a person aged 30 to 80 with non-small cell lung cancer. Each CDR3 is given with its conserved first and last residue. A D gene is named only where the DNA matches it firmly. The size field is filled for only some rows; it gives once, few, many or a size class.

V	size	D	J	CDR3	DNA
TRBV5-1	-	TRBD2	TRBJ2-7	CASSLELAGVGRDEQYF	TGCGCCAGCAGCTTGGAACTAGCGGGGGTGGGTCGGGACGAGCAGTACTTC
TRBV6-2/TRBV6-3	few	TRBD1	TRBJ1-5	CASSRDRGSNQPQHF	TGTGCCAGCAGTCGAGACAGGGGGAGCAATCAGCCCCAGCATTTT
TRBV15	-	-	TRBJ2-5	CATSTVLGGETQYF	TGTGCCACCAGCACCGTACTAGGGGGAGAGACCCAGTACTTC
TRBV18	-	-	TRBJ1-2	CASSPPRRGYGYTF	TGTGCCAGCTCACCACCGAGGAGAGGCTATGGCTACACCTTC
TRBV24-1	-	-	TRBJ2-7	CATSDFPLRGCEQYF	TGTGCCACCAGTGATTTCCCTTTGCGGGGATGCGAGCAGTACTTC
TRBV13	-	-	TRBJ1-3	CASSLDSSSGNTIYF	TGTGCCAGCAGCCTCGACAGTAGCTCTGGAAACACCATATATTTT
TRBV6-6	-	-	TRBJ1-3	CASRDTGNTIYF	TGTGCCAGCAGGGACACTGGAAACACCATATATTTT
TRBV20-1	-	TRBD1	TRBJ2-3	CSASLGTGFADTQYF	TGCAGTGCTAGTTTAGGGACAGGGTTCGCAGATACGCAGTATTTT
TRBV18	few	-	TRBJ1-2	CASSPDGTNYGYTF	TGTGCCAGCTCACCAGACGGAACTAACTATGGCTACACCTTC
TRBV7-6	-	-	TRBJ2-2	CASSLWVQANTGELFF	TGTGCCAGCAGCTTATGGGTTCAAGCGAACACCGGGGAGCTGTTTTTT
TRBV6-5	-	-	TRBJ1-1	CASGHGDTEAFF	TGTGCCAGTGGGCATGGGGACACTGAAGCTTTCTTT
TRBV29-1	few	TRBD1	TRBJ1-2	CSVDGDRQPGYTF	TGCAGCGTTGATGGGGACAGGCAACCGGGCTACACCTTC
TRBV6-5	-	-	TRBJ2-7	CASSSRDSYEQYF	TGTGCCAGCAGCTCCAGGGACTCCTACGAGCAGTACTTC
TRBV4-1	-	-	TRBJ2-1	CASSLQPRDTQFF	TGCGCCAGCAGCCTCCAGCCTCGGGACACACAGTTCTTC
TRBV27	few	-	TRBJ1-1	CASSLSLRGEAFF	TGTGCCAGCAGTTTATCGTTACGGGGCGAAGCTTTCTTT
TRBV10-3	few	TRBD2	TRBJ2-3	CAISALAGGPATDTQYF	TGTGCCATCAGTGCTCTCGCGGGAGGTCCTGCCACAGATACGCAGTATTTT
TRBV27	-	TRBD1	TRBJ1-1	CASSLNYRGTEAFF	TGTGCCAGCAGTTTAAATTACAGGGGCACTGAAGCTTTCTTT
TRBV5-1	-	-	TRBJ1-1	CASSLEGGMNTEAFF	TGCGCCAGCAGCTTGGAGGGGGGCATGAACACTGAAGCTTTCTTT
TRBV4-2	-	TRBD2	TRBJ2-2	CASSQSSGTVSGELFF	TGTGCCAGCAGCCAGAGTAGCGGGACGGTCTCCGGGGAGCTGTTTTTT
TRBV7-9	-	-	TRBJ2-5	CASSSGLSTAETQYF	TGTGCCAGCAGCTCGGGACTTTCCACGGCAGAGACCCAGTACTTC
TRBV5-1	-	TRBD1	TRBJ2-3	CASSPGGSTDTQYF	TGCGCCAGCAGCCCAGGGGGCAGCACAGATACGCAGTATTTT
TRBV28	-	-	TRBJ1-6	CASEDSRSSYNSPLHF	TGTGCCAGCGAAGACAGCCGAAGCTCCTATAATTCACCCCTCCACTTT
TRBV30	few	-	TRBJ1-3	CAWTHSRSSGNTIYF	TGTGCCTGGACCCATTCCAGGAGCTCTGGAAACACCATATATTTT
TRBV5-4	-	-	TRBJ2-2	CASSLGSPTGELFF	TGTGCCAGCAGCTTGGGGAGCCCCACCGGGGAGCTGTTTTTT
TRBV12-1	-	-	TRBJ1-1	CASSLRGTEAFF	TGTGCCAGCAGCCTCCGGGGCACTGAAGCTTTCTTT
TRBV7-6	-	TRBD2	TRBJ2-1	CASSAILAGGPRTVSYNEQFF	TGTGCCAGCAGCGCGATACTAGCGGGAGGGCCTAGAACAGTTTCCTACAATGAGCAGTTCTTC
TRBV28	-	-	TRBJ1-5	CASSLAGQPQHF	TGTGCCAGCAGTTTAGCCGGTCAGCCCCAGCATTTT
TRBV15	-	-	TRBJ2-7	CATSRDSAREQYF	TGTGCCACCAGCAGAGATAGCGCTCGGGAGCAGTACTTC
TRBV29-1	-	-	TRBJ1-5	CSVALDANNQPQHF	TGCAGCGTTGCGCTGGACGCCAACAATCAGCCCCAGCATTTT
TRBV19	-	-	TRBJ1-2	CASREWGGYYGYTF	TGTGCCAGCAGGGAGTGGGGGGGTTACTATGGCTACACCTTC
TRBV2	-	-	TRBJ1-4	CASSEGGINEKLFF	TGTGCCAGCAGTGAGGGGGGGATCAATGAAAAACTGTTTTTT
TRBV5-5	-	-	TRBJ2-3	CASSLVGQPYTDTQYF	TGTGCCAGCAGCTTGGTTGGTCAACCTTACACAGATACGCAGTATTTT
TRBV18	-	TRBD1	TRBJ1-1	CASSPTPLSRTGAEAFF	TGTGCCAGCTCACCAACCCCCCTAAGCCGGACAGGGGCTGAAGCTTTCTTT